The 24 T cell receptor beta chains presented below share a single source sample, sequenced in a study of T cells in Graves' hyperthyroidism and ophthalmopathy. From RNA transcripts, TCR beta CDR3 regions were amplified. Using the HTBI primer set, a first-round RT-PCR was run on the TCR CDR3. From the multiplex PCR reads, TCRdb called clonotypes with MiXCR, one entry per CDR3 protein. The sample carries approximately 610,000 distinct CDR3 sequences, roughly 15% recorded once. The sequenced sample was blood. These TCRs come from a middle-aged woman with Graves' ophthalmopathy.

The table lists this clonotype with many counts. This sequence joins TRBV5-5 and TRBJ2-7, with 7 bases matching TRBD1. The CDR3 consists of 15 residues. The ends lost 0 bases at V and 4 bases at J; junction bases unmatched: 7. Per the germline V gene, CDR1 is SGHKS and CDR2 is YYEKEE (reference sequence). CDR3 sequence (DNA): TGTGCCAGCAGCTTGGGGGTAGGGGGCCAGTACGAGCAGTACTTC. The encoded protein is CASSLGVGGQYEQYF.

The chain joins TRBV20-1 to TRBJ2-7; TRBD1 agrees at 11 bases. The CDR3 is 15 amino acids. Looked up from germline, CDR1 is DFQATT and CDR2 is SNEGSKA (reference sequence). Trimming at V came to 3 bases and at J to 1 base, leaving 5 bases not matched to a gene. The CDR3 bases are TGCAGTGCTAGGGACCGGGACAGGGGGTCCTACGAGCAGTACTTC. This sequence encodes CSARDRDRGSYEQYF.

The chain is built from TRBV5-6 and TRBJ1-6; D unresolved. The CDR3 has 15 amino acids. The germline CDR1 and CDR2 sequences are SGHDT and YYEEEE. V was clipped by 0 bases and J by 9 bases, with 13 bases between them. CDR3 amino acids: CASSLVDGSTSPLHF. CDR3 DNA: TGTGCCAGCAGCTTGGTGGACGGGAGTACTTCACCCCTCCACTTT.

There are many counts of this clonotype. V gene TRBV19 combines with J gene TRBJ1-5; D gene unclear. This CDR3 is built from 13 residues. V lost 1 base and J 7 bases, leaving 8 bases between the germline ends. CDR1 and CDR2 (germline): LNHDA, SQIVND (reference sequence). The CDR3 bases are TGTGCCAGTAGTATAGGGCGAGGCCAGCCCCAGCATTTT. Protein sequence: CASSIGRGQPQHF.

This sequence joins TRBV28 and TRBJ2-7; 14 positions match TRBD2. The ends lost 5 bases at V and 3 bases at J; junction bases unmatched: 6. Germline-derived CDR1 and CDR2 are MDHEN and SYDVKM. The CDR3 sequence is 16 residues long. The CDR3 here is CASSTSGLAGVYEQYF. The CDR3 DNA reads as TGTGCCAGCAGTACCTCGGGACTAGCGGGAGTCTACGAGCAGTACTTC.

Points on this clonotype: This clone may be a read error of a much larger clone one base away. The V gene is TRBV19, the J gene TRBJ1-2, with D unresolved. The CDR3 has 13 residues. Per germline, CDR1 LNHDA and CDR2 SQIVND (reference sequence). CDR3 in DNA: TGTGCCATTAGTCGGGCAACCAGATATGGCTACACCTTC. Translated, it gives CAISRATRYGYTF.

This clonotype was observed many times. The chain couples TRBV7-8 to TRBJ2-7; no reliable D call. CDR1 is SGHVS, CDR2 FQNEAQ, per germline. The CDR3 has 16 residues. V was trimmed by 1 base and J by 2 bases, leaving 15 bases between them. The CDR3 sequence is CASSLESGPRTYEQYF. In nucleotides, the CDR3 is TGTGCCAGCAGCTTAGAGTCCGGCCCTCGTACCTACGAGCAGTACTTC.

This clonotype was observed at least ten times. V usage is TRBV28 and J usage is TRBJ2-7, with D perhaps matching TRBD2 (6 bases). Trimming cost V 5 bases and J 7 bases, with 15 bases left between them. CDR1 is MDHEN and CDR2 is SYDVKM in the germline V gene. The CDR3 totals 13 residues. The CDR3 sequence is CASSLGLHREQYF. DNA of the CDR3: TGTGCCAGCAGTCTGGGACTCCACCGAGAGCAGTACTTC.

This clonotype was seen at least ten times. The rearrangement joins TRBV18 to TRBJ1-2; D gene ambiguous. CDR1 KGHSH and CDR2 LQKENI come from the germline V gene. With 2 bases removed from V and 0 bases from J, the gap between germline ends came to 10 bases. The CDR3 contains 15 residues. The CDR3 DNA reads TGTGCCAGCTCACCATCGGGTCCTCCTAACTATGGCTACACCTTC. Translation: CASSPSGPPNYGYTF. The variable domain in full, with the rest retrieved from reference TRBV18 and TRBJ1-2, is NAGVMQNPRHLVRRRGQEARLRCSPMKGHSHVYWYRQLPEEGLKFMVYLQKENIIDESGMPKERFSAEFPKEGPSILRIQQVVRGDSAAYFCASSPSGPPNYGYTFGSGTRLTVV.

At least ten counts were recorded for this clonotype. The chain carries TRBV6-1 and TRBJ2-7; the match to TRBD1 covers 9 bases. V was clipped by 6 bases and J by 5 bases; unmatched bases: 11. The CDR3 is made up of 15 amino acids. Per the germline V gene, CDR1 is MNHNS and CDR2 is SASEGT. The CDR3 loop reads CASRTPRDREDEQYF. CDR3 bases: TGTGCCAGCAGAACCCCCCGGGACAGGGAGGACGAGCAGTACTTC.

The CDR3 nucleotides are TGTGCCAGCAGCTTAGAAGGGGTATCACCCCTCCACTTT. This gives the protein CASSLEGVSPLHF. The chain combines TRBV11-2 with TRBJ1-6, with D possibly matching TRBD1 (5 bases). Germline V lookup: CDR1 SGHAT, CDR2 FQNNGV. The V end was cut by 0 bases, the J end by 10 bases, with 7 bases between. The CDR3 spans 13 residues.

In this sample, this clonotype turned up many times. The chain uses TRBV12-3 or TRBV12-4 and TRBJ1-1; the match to TRBD1 covers 8 bases. Germline trimming cut 4 bases from V and 7 bases from J; bases unmatched to any gene: 5. The CDR3 is made up of 13 amino acids. In nucleotides, the CDR3 is TGTGCCAGCAGTTCCGAGACAGGGGATGAAGCTTTCTTT. This translates into CASSSETGDEAFF.

In its sample, this clonotype was seen a few times. The CDR3 region has the DNA TGCGCCAGCAGCCAAGATGGGGCGTGGGACAGGTCCTACGAGCAGTACTTC. Residues: CASSQDGAWDRSYEQYF. The rearrangement links TRBV4-1 to TRBJ2-7; 8 positions match TRBD1. Trimming took 0 bases from V and 1 from J; bases not matched to a gene: 8. Germline V lookup: CDR1 MGHRA, CDR2 YSYEKL. CDR3 length: 17 amino acids.

V usage is TRBV9 and J usage is TRBJ1-6, with D possibly TRBD1 on 6 matching bases. V was trimmed by 4 bases and J by 6 bases, leaving 11 bases between them. Germline V gene lookup returns CDR1 SGDLS and CDR2 YYNGEE. The CDR3 spans 14 residues. The CDR3 loop reads CASSSGVPNSPLHF. CDR3 nucleotide sequence: TGTGCCAGCAGCTCAGGGGTGCCTAATTCACCCCTCCACTTT.

This clonotype occurred many times. The chain links TRBV12-3 or TRBV12-4 to TRBJ1-1, with TRBD1 matching over 8 bases. Losses at the gene ends were 7 bases for V and 6 bases for J; bases not matched to a gene: 7. The length of the CDR3 is 13 residues. CDR3 DNA: TGTGCCAGCACCAGGGGGCTCGGTGCTGAAGCTTTCTTT. Its translation: CASTRGLGAEAFF.

Ten or more counts support this clonotype. The rearrangement uses TRBV27 and TRBJ1-1; D might be TRBD1 (5 bases). The CDR3 has 15 residues. The germline CDR1 and CDR2 sequences are MNHEY and SMNVEV (reference sequence). Trimming took 0 bases from V and 5 from J, leaving 13 bases between them. CDR3 amino acids: CASSLSGTLGTEAFF. The CDR3 DNA is TGTGCCAGCAGTTTATCCGGGACCCTCGGAACTGAAGCTTTCTTT.

This clonotype was counted at least ten times. The chain is built from TRBV18 and TRBJ1-1; the D gene is possibly TRBD1 (5 bases). Germline CDR1 KGHSH, CDR2 LQKENI. This CDR3 is built from 14 residues. V was cut by 2 bases and J by 6 bases, with 13 bases left in between. CDR3 bases: TGTGCCAGCTCACCAGGGACCACGGAACCTGAAGCTTTCTTT. Translation: CASSPGTTEPEAFF.

This clonotype has a count of ten or more. The chain joins TRBV7-2 to TRBJ1-1; D might be TRBD1 (5 bases). The V gene lost 2 bases and the J gene lost 11 bases, with 18 bases spanning the gap. CDR3 length: 14 amino acids. Germline V lookup: CDR1 SGHTA, CDR2 FQGNSA. The CDR3 loop reads CASSLFGSGRGAFF. The DNA of the CDR3 is TGTGCCAGCAGCTTATTCGGATCGGGGCGCGGGGCTTTCTTT.

In this sample, this clonotype turned up many times. V usage is TRBV5-1 and J usage is TRBJ2-5, with 8 nucleotides matching TRBD1. V gave up 3 bases and J gave up 3 bases; unmatched junction bases: 1. The germline CDR1 and CDR2 sequences are SGHRS and YFSETQ. The CDR3 is 13 residues long. CDR3 DNA: TGCGCCAGCAGCTGGGGACAGGAAGAGACCCAGTACTTC. Translated, it gives CASSWGQEETQYF.

V gene TRBV30 combines with J gene TRBJ2-7; D unresolved. The CDR3 is made up of 11 amino acids. Per the germline V gene, CDR1 is GTSNPN and CDR2 is SVGIG (reference sequence). V lost 8 bases and J 3 bases, leaving 11 bases between the germline ends. The CDR3 loop reads CAGNLGYEQYF. In DNA, the CDR3 is TGTGCCGGCAATTTGGGCTACGAGCAGTACTTC.

The chain has TRBV27 and TRBJ1-1; 11 bases line up with TRBD1. Germline loops: CDR1 MNHEY, CDR2 SMNVEV (reference sequence). With 8 bases clipped from V and 12 bases from J, the junction kept 2 bases outside the gene matches. The CDR3 loop spans 10 amino acids. The CDR3 region has the DNA TGTGCCAGCGGACAGGGGGCTCCTTTCTTT. Protein product: CASGQGAPFF.

This clonotype was observed many times. The gene calls are TRBV28 and TRBJ1-1; maybe TRBD1 (6 bases). V was pared by 5 bases and J by 4 bases, with 14 bases between. The germline V gene has CDR1 MDHEN and CDR2 SYDVKM. This CDR3 is 14 amino acids long. The CDR3 here is CASSDYKGVTEAFF. The DNA of the CDR3 is TGTGCCAGCAGTGACTACAAGGGGGTCACTGAAGCTTTCTTT. The variable domain in full, completed from reference TRBV28 and TRBJ1-1, reads DVKVTQSSRYLVKRTGEKVFLECVQDMDHENMFWYRQDPGLGLRLIYFSYDVKMKEKGDIPEGYSVSREKKERFSLILESASTNQTSMYLCASSDYKGVTEAFFGQGTRLTVV.

This clonotype was seen a handful of times. V and J are TRBV7-2 and TRBJ2-4; D unresolved. Trimming pared 8 bases from V and 8 bases from J, leaving 16 bases between. The CDR3 is 13 amino acids. Per germline, CDR1 SGHTA and CDR2 FQGNSA. The CDR3 reads CASESDNMDIQYF. The CDR3 DNA is TGTGCCAGCGAGTCTGACAATATGGACATTCAGTACTTC.

Ten or more counts support this clonotype. This chain uses TRBV29-1 with TRBJ1-1; D is perhaps TRBD1 (6 bases). Germline CDR1 reads SQVTM; CDR2 reads ANQGSEA. This CDR3 spans 13 amino acids. V shed 4 bases and J shed 5 bases, with 14 bases lying between them. The CDR3 here is CSVALGAATEAFF. For the CDR3, the DNA is TGCAGCGTTGCACTGGGGGCAGCGACTGAAGCTTTCTTT.